This passage covers 31 T cell receptor beta chains from one sample sequenced in a study of blood T cell repertoires in COVID-19. Sequencing used immunoSEQ multiplex PCR; TCRdb keeps in-frame clones, though not all of them. In the table there are 180,000 or so clones, roughly 86% of which are singletons. Sequenced material: peripheral blood. The source of these receptors is a man between 65 and 79 years old with acute or convalescent COVID-19.

This chain uses TRBV18 with TRBJ1-5, with D hard to call. The CDR3 loop spans 14 amino acids. Germline V lookup: CDR1 KGHSH, CDR2 LQKENI. Trimming took 6 bases from V and 1 from J, leaving 10 bases between them. This chain's CDR3 is CASSRRQSNQPQHF. The DNA of the CDR3 is TGTGCCAGCTCGCGTCGACAAAGCAATCAGCCCCAGCATTTT.

The chain uses TRBV7-3 and TRBJ2-1, with D tentatively TRBD2 (5 bases). Germline assignment: CDR1 SGHTA and CDR2 FQGTGA. Trimming pared 2 bases from V and 9 bases from J, leaving 17 bases between. CDR3 length: 15 amino acids. CDR3 loop: CASSLEFRGRSEQFF. Here the CDR3 DNA reads TGTGCCAGCAGCTTAGAGTTTCGGGGAAGAAGTGAGCAGTTCTTC.

On this clone itself: The same CDR3 can be traced to other DNA sequences in this sample. The V gene is TRBV18, the J gene TRBJ2-3; TRBD2 matches 11 bases. CDR1 KGHSH and CDR2 LQKENI come from the germline V gene. With 3 bases clipped from V and 3 bases from J, the junction kept 2 bases outside the gene matches. This CDR3 region has 15 residues. In DNA, the CDR3 is TGTGCCAGCTCACCTACTAGCGGGGGAACAGATACGCAGTATTTT. As protein: CASSPTSGGTDTQYF.

V and J are TRBV7-3 and TRBJ1-1, with D perhaps matching TRBD1 (6 bases). This CDR3 has 12 amino acids. Per the germline V gene, CDR1 is SGHTA and CDR2 is FQGTGA. V lost 3 bases and J lost 7, with 9 bases in between. DNA of the CDR3: TGTGCCAGCAGCTTGGGGGCGGGTGAAGCTTTCTTT. Protein: CASSLGAGEAFF.

V is TRBV6-5 and J is TRBJ2-3, with a possible D match to TRBD2 (6 bases). The germline CDR1 and CDR2 sequences are MNHEY and SVGAGI. V lost 6 bases and J lost 1, with 11 bases in between. CDR3 length equals 14 residues. CDR3 in DNA: TGTGCCAGCAGGGTAGTAGCGGGCACAGATACGCAGTATTTT. This gives the protein CASRVVAGTDTQYF.

The gene calls are TRBV7-2 and TRBJ1-5; unclear D gene. The CDR3 has 15 amino acids. The germline V gene has CDR1 SGHTA and CDR2 FQGNSA. The V end lost 5 bases, the J end lost 5 bases, and 16 bases lay between the germline ends. The CDR3 bases are TGTGCCAGCAGCGTAACGCCGGGGTTATATCAGCCCCAGCATTTT. Translating gives CASSVTPGLYQPQHF.

The chain carries TRBV7-2 and TRBJ2-7; maybe TRBD1 (5 bases). Germline V CDR1 and CDR2: SGHTA, FQGNSA. This CDR3 region has 14 residues. V dropped 3 bases and J dropped 0 bases, with 9 bases sitting between them. The CDR3 region is CASSLTVSSYEQYF. The CDR3 nucleotides are TGTGCCAGCAGCTTGACAGTTAGCTCCTACGAGCAGTACTTC. Drawing the rest from reference TRBV7-2 and TRBJ2-7, the complete variable domain is GAGVSQSPSNKVTEKGKDVELRCDPISGHTALYWYRQSLGQGLEFLIYFQGNSAPDKSGLPSDRFSAERTGGSVSTLTIQRTQQEDSAVYLCASSLTVSSYEQYFGPGTRLTVT.

Only one count was recorded for this clone. V and J are TRBV24-1 and TRBJ1-5; a possible D gene is TRBD1 (5 bases). The V gene lost 6 bases and the J gene lost 4 bases, with 6 bases spanning the gap. The CDR3 has 12 residues. From germline, CDR1 is KGHDR and CDR2 SFDVKD. CDR3 amino acids: CATSRQNQPQHF. CDR3 nucleotide sequence: TGTGCCACCAGTAGACAGAATCAGCCCCAGCATTTT.

This rearrangement joins TRBV7-9 to TRBJ1-2; D uncertain. Trimming shortened V by 2 bases and J by 4 bases, and 14 bases separated the two germline ends. Germline V gene data show CDR1 as SEHNR and CDR2 as FQNEAQ (reference sequence). This CDR3 is 15 amino acids long. CDR3: CASSLRPSGGYGYTF. Here the CDR3 DNA reads TGTGCCAGCAGCTTACGGCCTTCCGGCGGCTATGGCTACACCTTC.

J is TRBJ1-1 and V is TRBV5-1; D is uncertain. CDR3 size: 13 residues. The germline CDR1 and CDR2 sequences are SGHRS and YFSETQ. V dropped 0 bases and J dropped 3 bases, with 6 bases sitting between them. The CDR3 DNA sequence: TGCGCCAGCAGCTTGGCGGGAGACACTGAAGCTTTCTTT. It encodes CASSLAGDTEAFF.

Remarks on this clone: Its ends do not fully match the called genes, so a read error is possible. The genes are TRBV28 and TRBJ2-3, with D perhaps TRBD2 (6 bases). CDR1 and CDR2 (germline): MDHEN, SYDVKM. This CDR3 comprises 13 residues. CDR3 nucleotide sequence: TGTGCCAGCAGTTTTCGTCTGGTGGGGGGTTCGGATTTT. As protein: CASSFRLVGGSDF.

This sequence joins TRBV5-1 and TRBJ2-1, with D perhaps TRBD1 (6 bases). Germline lookup yields CDR1 SGHRS and CDR2 YFSETQ. Trimming stripped 1 base from V and 4 bases from J, with 12 bases between. This CDR3 is 15 amino acids long. The CDR3 nucleotides are TGCGCCAGCAGCTTGCCCAGGGGTATGTACAATGAGCAGTTCTTC. Its translation is CASSLPRGMYNEQFF.

The table lists this clone with a few counts. The rearrangement links TRBV6-1 to TRBJ2-7, with D perhaps TRBD2 (5 bases). Trimming cost V 2 bases and J 4 bases, with 6 bases left between them. Per the germline V gene, CDR1 is MNHNS and CDR2 is SASEGT. The CDR3 length is 12 residues. The CDR3 spells CASSEREYEQYF. The CDR3 DNA follows: TGTGCCAGCAGTGAACGGGAATACGAGCAGTACTTC.

The chain employs TRBV7-9 and TRBJ2-7; TRBD1 agrees at 7 bases. Germline trimming cut 3 bases from V and 6 bases from J; bases unmatched to any gene: 2. This CDR3 contains 12 residues. CDR1 is SEHNR and CDR2 is FQNEAQ in the germline V gene (reference sequence). The CDR3 region is CASSLTGTEQYF. CDR3 DNA: TGTGCCAGCAGCTTGACAGGGACCGAGCAGTACTTC.

V and J are TRBV9 and TRBJ2-3, with D perhaps TRBD1 (5 bases). V shed 3 bases and J shed 2 bases, with 19 bases lying between them. From germline, CDR1 is SGDLS and CDR2 YYNGEE. CDR3 size: 17 residues. In DNA, the CDR3 is TGTGCCAGCAGCGCCTCCCTGGGGCGGTCTTACACAGATACGCAGTATTTT. This gives the protein CASSASLGRSYTDTQYF.

The chain combines TRBV7-9 with TRBJ1-6; D is perhaps TRBD1 (6 bases). CDR1 is SEHNR and CDR2 is FQNEAQ in the germline V gene (reference sequence). This CDR3 region has 14 residues. V lost 7 bases to trimming and J lost 10 bases, with 17 bases between them. CDR3 loop: CASNPGQGWSPLHF. The DNA of the CDR3 is TGTGCCAGCAACCCGGGGCAGGGGTGGTCACCCCTCCACTTT.

The chain joins TRBV2 to TRBJ2-5, with 14 bases identical to TRBD2. This CDR3 is built from 18 residues. J was trimmed by 3 bases and V by 4 bases; bases with no gene match: 10. Germline assignment: CDR1 SNHLY and CDR2 FYNNEI. The CDR3 spells CASSGPTSGRAWEETQYF. In nucleotides, the CDR3 is TGTGCCAGCAGTGGACCGACTAGCGGGAGGGCCTGGGAAGAGACCCAGTACTTC. Variable domain in full (rest from reference TRBV2 and TRBJ2-5): EPEVTQTPSHQVTQMGQEVILRCVPISNHLYFYWYRQILGQKVEFLVSFYNNEISEKSEIFDDQFSVERPDGSNFTLKIRSTKLEDSAMYFCASSGPTSGRAWEETQYFGPGTRLLVL.

This chain links TRBV12-3 or TRBV12-4 with TRBJ1-4, with D unresolved. Trimming cost V 4 bases and J 6 bases, with 6 bases left between them. The CDR3 has 12 amino acids. DNA of the CDR3: TGTGCCAGCAGTTCCGGGGATGAAAAACTGTTTTTT. It specifies CASSSGDEKLFF.

The chain carries TRBV5-5 and TRBJ1-2; perhaps TRBD1 as D (6 bases). The germline gives CDR1 SGHKS, CDR2 YYEKEE (reference sequence). This CDR3 has 15 amino acids. Trimming stripped 3 bases from V and 0 bases from J, with 12 bases between. CDR3 nucleotide sequence: TGTGCCAGCAGCTCCTCCCAGGGGACTAACTATGGCTACACCTTC. It codes for CASSSSQGTNYGYTF.

V gene TRBV5-1 combines with J gene TRBJ1-2; no firm D call. CDR1 SGHRS and CDR2 YFSETQ come from the germline V gene. Trimming cost V 3 bases and J 8 bases, with 17 bases left between them. CDR3 size: 14 residues. The CDR3 loop reads CASSSAGSFQGYTF. Here the CDR3 DNA reads TGCGCCAGCAGCTCGGCAGGTAGTTTTCAGGGCTACACCTTC.

The chain uses TRBV7-2 and TRBJ1-2, with TRBD1 matching over 8 bases. The trim removed 4 bases at V and 1 base at J, leaving 11 bases unmatched. Looked up from germline, CDR1 is SGHTA and CDR2 is FQGNSA. There are 17 residues in the CDR3. CDR3 sequence reads: CASSWRTGLNFNYGYTF. CDR3 DNA sequence: TGTGCCAGCAGCTGGAGGACAGGGCTCAACTTTAACTATGGCTACACCTTC.

CDR3 nucleotide sequence: TGTGCCAGCAGCGTGGGAGTAGAAAGCAATCAGCCCCAGCATTTT. It encodes CASSVGVESNQPQHF. This chain joins TRBV9 and TRBJ1-5, with no clear D. Trimming cost V 2 bases and J 1 base, with 10 bases left between them. This CDR3 comprises 15 residues. CDR1 SGDLS and CDR2 YYNGEE come from the germline V gene.

The genes are TRBV29-1 and TRBJ1-5; 10 bases map to TRBD1. The V gene end was trimmed by 6 bases and the J gene end by 3 bases; junction bases not matched to a gene: 5. This CDR3 has 14 residues. Looked up from germline, CDR1 is SQVTM and CDR2 is ANQGSEA. Here the CDR3 reads CSVTGGPHNQPQHF. The CDR3 DNA is TGCAGCGTGACAGGGGGCCCCCACAATCAGCCCCAGCATTTT.

The gene calls are TRBV9 and TRBJ2-7, with TRBD1 matching 7 bases. J gave up 4 bases and V 3 bases, and 7 bases lay outside the gene matches. CDR1 is SGDLS and CDR2 is YYNGEE in the germline V gene. The CDR3 runs to 14 residues. The CDR3 protein is CASSGRDRKYEQYF. The CDR3 DNA follows: TGTGCCAGCAGCGGCCGGGACAGAAAATACGAGCAGTACTTC.

The J gene is TRBJ1-1, the V gene TRBV28; tentative D call: TRBD1 (6 bases). The V and J ends lost 10 bases and 5 bases respectively, with 14 bases between them. The CDR3 length is 12 residues. Germline V gene sequence: CDR1 MDHEN, CDR2 SYDVKM. The CDR3 region is CAINRVGTEAFF. CDR3 coding DNA: TGTGCCATCAACAGGGTGGGAACTGAAGCTTTCTTT.

Of note for this clone: Other DNA sequences in the sample encode the same CDR3. The rearrangement uses TRBV5-1 and TRBJ2-1; 15 nucleotides line up with TRBD2. This CDR3 region has 15 residues. Germline V gene sequence: CDR1 SGHRS, CDR2 YFSETQ. With V trimmed by 4 bases and J by 8 bases, 4 bases remained unmatched. CDR3 DNA sequence: TGCGCCAGCAGCCTCAGGACTAGCGGGGGGGATGAGCAGTTCTTC. Its protein product is CASSLRTSGGDEQFF.

This clone was recorded a few times. V and J are TRBV5-1 and TRBJ2-7; D not resolved. The CDR3 is 11 residues long. The germline V gene encodes CDR1 SGHRS and CDR2 YFSETQ. Trimming cost V 2 bases and J 4 bases, with 4 bases left between them. CDR3 sequence: CASSFQYEQYF. CDR3 in DNA: TGCGCCAGCAGCTTTCAGTACGAGCAGTACTTC.

The V gene is TRBV5-1, the J gene TRBJ1-3; 9 positions agree with TRBD1. Germline lookup yields CDR1 SGHRS and CDR2 YFSETQ. This CDR3 spans 17 amino acids. Trimming took 1 base from V and 4 from J; bases not matched to a gene: 9. The CDR3 protein is CASSLLGTGSGGNTIYF. The CDR3 DNA reads as TGCGCCAGCAGCTTGTTGGGGACAGGGAGTGGAGGAAACACCATATATTTT.

The chain has TRBV9 and TRBJ1-3, with D possibly matching TRBD1 (6 bases). This CDR3 is built from 16 residues. CDR1 and CDR2 from the germline V gene are SGDLS and YYNGEE. Trimming removed 3 bases from V and 0 bases from J, with 13 bases in between. Written as DNA, the CDR3 is TGTGCCAGCAGCGCACATGACAGGTTCTCTGGAAACACCATATATTTT. Protein product: CASSAHDRFSGNTIYF.

This clone has a single count. This chain uses TRBV5-3 with TRBJ2-4; no definite D call. TRBV5-3 is identified as an open reading frame with a role that is uncertain. The CDR3 contains 15 residues. The germline V and J ends were trimmed by 1 base and 0 bases, with 8 bases remaining between them. The CDR3 sequence: CARSLYPVAKNIQYF. In DNA, the CDR3 is TGTGCCAGAAGCTTGTATCCCGTAGCCAAAAACATTCAGTACTTC.

The V and J genes are TRBV5-1 and TRBJ2-3; the D gene is possibly TRBD2 (7 bases). V was shortened by 0 bases and J by 6 bases, with 17 bases between the two germline ends. Germline assignment: CDR1 SGHRS and CDR2 YFSETQ. This CDR3 contains 16 residues. The CDR3 sequence: CASSLGGRGPYDTQYF. CDR3 bases: TGCGCCAGCAGCTTGGGTGGGCGGGGGCCCTATGATACGCAGTATTTT.